The sample holds many counts of the clone carrying this T cell receptor beta chain. This CDR3 is built from 15 residues. From germline, CDR1 is MNHEY and CDR2 SVGAGI. V lost 2 bases and J 0 bases, leaving 10 bases between the germline ends. From the 5' RACE reads, TCRdb called clonotypes with MiXCR, one entry per CDR3 protein. The sample has around 160,000 distinct CDR3 sequences; approximately 10% are singletons. This record comes from a study of CD8 T cells in ankylosing spondylitis. The receptor comes from a male donor with ankylosing spondylitis or in good health (not recorded which). The V and J genes are TRBV6-5 and TRBJ1-2; no definite D call. The sample comprised blood, either unsorted or a sorted T cell fraction (not recorded which). The CDR3 loop reads CASSYGHLPNYGYTF. CDR3 coding DNA: TGTGCCAGCAGTTACGGGCACCTCCCTAACTATGGCTACACCTTC.